One sample yielded the 29 T cell receptor beta chains listed below, sequenced in a study of shared T cell receptors in the human thymus. Profiled with immunoSEQ multiplex PCR; TCRdb holds only in-frame clones, not every one. The table has more than 550,000 clones, approximately 87% seen once. The sample was also linked to a second study, of human thymus T cells.

Sequenced: thymocytes. The receptors here all came from a boy under two years old with a congenital heart defect.

This clone turned up a few times. The V gene is TRBV21-1, the J gene TRBJ2-1; the tabulated D call, TRBD2, remains unverified against the DNA. TRBV21-1 is termed a pseudogene. There are 12 residues in the CDR3. The CDR3 nucleotides read TGTGCCAGCAGCCCGGGAAGGGATGAGCAGTTCTTC. This translates into CASSPGRDEQFF.

The V gene is TRBV9, the J gene TRBJ2-3; 9 nucleotides match TRBD2. J gave up 5 bases and V 3 bases, and 1 base lay outside the gene matches. The CDR3 runs 13 residues. CDR1 and CDR2 (germline): SGDLS, YYNGEE. CDR3 residues: CASSEAGGDTQYF. The CDR3 DNA sequence: TGTGCCAGCAGCGAAGCGGGAGGAGATACGCAGTATTTT. Using reference TRBV9 and TRBJ2-3 for the parts outside the CDR3, the full variable domain is DSGVTQTPKHLITATGQRVTLRCSPRSGDLSVYWYQQSLDQGLQFLIQYYNGEERAKGNILERFSAQQFPDLHSELNLSSLELGDSALYFCASSEAGGDTQYFGPGTRLTVL.

The chain combines TRBV29-1 with TRBJ2-1; 7 nucleotides agree with TRBD1. The germline gives CDR1 SQVTM, CDR2 ANQGSEA. Losses at the gene ends were 5 bases for V and 1 base for J; bases not matched to a gene: 2. CDR3 length: 13 residues. The CDR3 loop is CSVNRGSYNEQFF. The CDR3 DNA sequence: TGCAGCGTTAACAGGGGTTCCTACAATGAGCAGTTCTTC.

This sequence joins TRBV5-1 and TRBJ2-1, with no clear D. The germline CDR1 and CDR2 sequences are SGHRS and YFSETQ. The CDR3 is made up of 13 amino acids. The V end was cut by 2 bases, the J end by 3 bases, with 6 bases between. CDR3 loop: CASSFNSYNEQFF. As DNA, the CDR3 is TGCGCCAGCAGCTTTAACAGCTACAATGAGCAGTTCTTC.

This sequence joins TRBV29-1 and TRBJ1-2; 10 positions match TRBD1. Germline trimming cut 1 base from V and 13 bases from J; bases unmatched to any gene: 12. This CDR3 has 14 amino acids. Germline V CDR1 and CDR2: SQVTM, ANQGSEA. The CDR3 sequence is CSVEGGQGTKVVTF. The DNA for the CDR3 is TGCAGCGTTGAAGGGGGACAGGGGACGAAAGTTGTCACCTTC.

V gene TRBV11-2 combines with J gene TRBJ1-6; the D is unclear. The CDR3 contains 17 residues. Per germline, CDR1 SGHAT and CDR2 FQNNGV. Trimming stripped 4 bases from V and 8 bases from J, with 21 bases between. As DNA, the CDR3 is TGTGCCAGCAGCTCTTCCTCCTCGGCCGGAGGTTATTCACCCCTCCACTTT. Translation: CASSSSSSAGGYSPLHF.

In this sample, this clone turned up a few times. The CDR3 spells CASSFTLGREVTEAFF. The CDR3 DNA reads as TGTGCCAGCAGCTTTACCCTGGGCAGGGAAGTCACTGAAGCTTTCTTT. V gene TRBV5-5 combines with J gene TRBJ1-1, with a tentative D call TRBD1 (5 bases). Trimming pared 2 bases from V and 4 bases from J, leaving 18 bases between. CDR1 is SGHKS and CDR2 is YYEKEE in the germline V gene (reference sequence). This CDR3 comprises 16 residues.

This chain connects TRBV12-5 to TRBJ2-2; tentative D call: TRBD2 (5 bases). Germline V gene sequence: CDR1 LGHNT, CDR2 FRNRAP. This CDR3 has 16 residues. V was trimmed by 3 bases and J by 0 bases, leaving 11 bases between them. In DNA form, the CDR3 reads TGTGCTAGTGGTTTTTTACGGGAAGCGAACACCGGGGAGCTGTTTTTT. The encoded protein is CASGFLREANTGELFF. Full variable domain (missing parts from reference TRBV12-5 and TRBJ2-2): DARVTQTPRHKVTEMGQEVTMRCQPILGHNTVFWYRQTMMQGLELLAYFRNRAPLDDSGMPKDRFSAEMPDATLATLKIQPSEPRDSAVYFCASGFLREANTGELFFGEGSRLTVL.

The chain recombines TRBV25-1 with TRBJ2-7; TRBD1 matches 11 bases. The germline V gene encodes CDR1 MGHDK and CDR2 SYGVNS. Trimming took 6 bases from V and 5 from J; bases not matched to a gene: 6. This CDR3 is 14 amino acids long. The CDR3, as DNA: TGTGCCAGCAGACCGGGACAGGGGGATGACGAGCAGTACTTC. It codes for CASRPGQGDDEQYF.

The J gene is TRBJ1-2, the V gene TRBV27; TRBD1 is a possible D gene (6 bases). The CDR3 loop spans 13 amino acids. The germline CDR1 and CDR2 sequences are MNHEY and SMNVEV (reference sequence). The V gene lost 3 bases and the J gene lost 4 bases, with 9 bases spanning the gap. CDR3 region: CASSLGARYGYTF. CDR3 DNA sequence: TGTGCCAGCAGTTTGGGGGCTCGCTATGGCTACACCTTC.

CDR3 DNA: TGTGCCAGCAGCTTAATTCCGACAGGGCCTTCAACTAATGAAAAACTGTTTTTT. It codes for CASSLIPTGPSTNEKLFF. V usage is TRBV7-2 and J usage is TRBJ1-4, with 7 bases matching TRBD1. V shed 2 bases and J 0 bases; nucleotides not matched to a gene: 9. This CDR3 is built from 18 residues. The germline gives CDR1 SGHTA, CDR2 FQGNSA.

Only one count was recorded for this clone. The gene calls are TRBV2 and TRBJ1-3; 12 bases match TRBD1. Germline V lookup: CDR1 SNHLY, CDR2 FYNNEI. The J segment lost 2 bases and the V segment lost 6 bases, leaving 5 bases of the junction unmatched. The CDR3 has 16 amino acids. This CDR3 is CASRPGTGGPGNTIYF. CDR3 in DNA: TGTGCCAGCAGGCCCGGGACAGGGGGCCCTGGAAACACCATATATTTT.

This sequence joins TRBV4-3 and TRBJ2-1; D gene uncertain. The CDR3 has 15 amino acids. Trimming shortened V by 3 bases and J by 1 base, and 10 bases separated the two germline ends. CDR1 and CDR2 from the germline V gene are LGHNA and YSLEER. CDR3: CASSHQVASYNEQFF. The CDR3 DNA sequence: TGCGCCAGCAGCCACCAGGTGGCGTCCTACAATGAGCAGTTCTTC.

This clone has just one count. The chain has TRBV4-1 and TRBJ2-3; 7 nucleotides line up with TRBD2. The CDR3 covers 16 residues. In germline, CDR1 is MGHRA, CDR2 YSYEKL. Trimming removed 1 base from V and 0 bases from J; junction bases left unmatched: 4. This CDR3 reads CASSQVPSGSTDTQYF. The CDR3 DNA sequence: TGCGCCAGCAGCCAAGTCCCTAGCGGTAGCACAGATACGCAGTATTTT.

Comment on this clone: In the same sample, other DNA sequences code for this CDR3. This rearrangement joins TRBV10-2 to TRBJ2-3; D may be TRBD2 (6 bases). Germline-derived CDR1 and CDR2 are WSHSY and SAAADI. Deletions cut 3 bases from V and 0 bases from J, with 10 bases between. This CDR3 spans 15 amino acids. The CDR3 DNA is TGCGCCAGCAGTGAAGGTCGGGAGAGCACAGATACGCAGTATTTT. It codes for CASSEGRESTDTQYF.

The chain combines TRBV5-1 with TRBJ2-5; the D gene is possibly TRBD2 (6 bases). Germline V gene data show CDR1 as SGHRS and CDR2 as YFSETQ. V lost 4 bases, J lost 4 bases, and 14 bases lay in between. CDR3 length equals 14 residues. The CDR3 spells CASSPLARRETQYF. In nucleotides, the CDR3 is TGCGCCAGCAGCCCCCTAGCGAGGAGAGAGACCCAGTACTTC.

This clone was observed a single time. The chain carries TRBV9 and TRBJ2-3; the D gene is possibly TRBD2 (5 bases). The V end lost 0 bases, the J end lost 0 bases, and 11 bases lay between the germline ends. In germline, CDR1 is SGDLS, CDR2 YYNGEE. The CDR3 loop spans 16 amino acids. CDR3 sequence (DNA): TGTGCCAGCAGCGTAGACGGCGGGCTGAGCACAGATACGCAGTATTTT. Protein: CASSVDGGLSTDTQYF.

V and J are TRBV27 and TRBJ2-1; a possible D gene is TRBD2 (6 bases). This CDR3 region has 18 residues. The germline V and J ends were trimmed by 4 bases and 6 bases, with 25 bases remaining between them. Germline CDR1 and CDR2: MNHEY and SMNVEV (reference sequence). The CDR3 DNA is TGTGCCAGCAGTTCTCCCGTGGCGGAGGGCCCATTTGGCAATGAGCAGTTCTTC. Amino acid sequence: CASSSPVAEGPFGNEQFF.

The chain uses TRBV28 and TRBJ2-6; 7 bases map to TRBD2. The J segment lost 2 bases and the V segment lost 4 bases, leaving 14 bases of the junction unmatched. CDR3 length: 19 residues. Germline V gene data show CDR1 as MDHEN and CDR2 as SYDVKM. CDR3 amino acids: CASSWWGGSGSPGANVLTF. The CDR3 nucleotides are TGTGCCAGCAGTTGGTGGGGGGGTTCTGGTTCCCCTGGGGCCAACGTCCTGACTTTC.

The chain links TRBV15 to TRBJ2-1; D uncertain. Germline V gene sequence: CDR1 LNHNV, CDR2 YYDKDF (reference sequence). The V and J ends lost 0 bases and 9 bases respectively, with 3 bases between them. This CDR3 comprises 11 residues. The CDR3 region has the DNA TGTGCCACCAGCAGAGATCGTGAGCAGTTCTTC. The encoded protein is CATSRDREQFF.

With regard to this clone: Other DNA sequences from this sample encode an identical CDR3 as well. The rearrangement joins TRBV5-1 to TRBJ2-7; 10 bases align to TRBD2. Germline lookup yields CDR1 SGHRS and CDR2 YFSETQ. J was trimmed by 3 bases and V by 0 bases; bases with no gene match: 0. CDR3 length: 14 residues. The CDR3 region has the DNA TGCGCCAGCAGCTTGGCTAGCGGGGGCTACGAGCAGTACTTC. Protein: CASSLASGGYEQYF.

The DNA of the CDR3 is TGTGCCAGCAGTTTAGCTGGACTGTTTGAGCAGTTCTTC. Translation gives CASSLAGLFEQFF. The chain uses TRBV28 and TRBJ2-1; TRBD2 might be the D (5 bases). With 2 bases removed from V and 9 bases from J, the gap between germline ends came to 11 bases. Germline V lookup: CDR1 MDHEN, CDR2 SYDVKM. The CDR3 is 13 residues long.

CDR3 DNA: TGTGCCAGCAGAAACGCCGGGACAGGGGATCGGGAAGAGACCCAGTACTTC. Its protein product is CASRNAGTGDREETQYF. V gene TRBV28 combines with J gene TRBJ2-5; 10 bases line up with TRBD1. CDR1 and CDR2 from the germline V gene are MDHEN and SYDVKM. V was clipped by 6 bases and J by 3 bases; unmatched bases: 13. The CDR3 loop spans 17 amino acids.

This chain joins TRBV5-5 and TRBJ2-7; TRBD2 is a possible D gene (7 bases). The V gene's germline CDR1 is SGHKS and CDR2 YYEKEE (reference sequence). V was cut by 4 bases and J by 1 base, with 12 bases left in between. The CDR3 runs 14 residues. The CDR3 region has the DNA TGTGCCAGCAGCATGGGAGGGGGTTCCTACGAGCAGTACTTC. This codes for CASSMGGGSYEQYF.

Of note for this clone: This specimen includes other DNA sequences encoding the same CDR3. The chain recombines TRBV28 with TRBJ1-2; D gene ambiguous. The CDR3 contains 12 residues. V dropped 3 bases and J dropped 5 bases, with 7 bases sitting between them. From germline, CDR1 is MDHEN and CDR2 SYDVKM. The CDR3 DNA reads TGTGCCAGCAGTTTTTCGAGTTATGGCTACACCTTC. Protein product: CASSFSSYGYTF.

This chain connects TRBV6-4 to TRBJ2-7; D might be TRBD2 (6 bases). CDR1 and CDR2 from the germline V gene are MRHNA and SNTAGT. This CDR3 is 13 amino acids long. The V gene lost 6 bases and the J gene lost 7 bases, with 16 bases spanning the gap. The CDR3 DNA follows: TGTGCCAGCAGCGAGGTCGGGGGTGGAGAGCAGTACTTC. It translates to CASSEVGGGEQYF.

The rearrangement uses TRBV9 and TRBJ2-7; a possible D gene is TRBD2 (6 bases). V lost 4 bases and J lost 3, with 17 bases in between. Germline V gene data show CDR1 as SGDLS and CDR2 as YYNGEE. The CDR3 totals 15 residues. CDR3: CASSPEGYPSYEQYF. In nucleotides, the CDR3 is TGTGCCAGCAGCCCGGAGGGCTACCCAAGCTACGAGCAGTACTTC.

The rearrangement joins TRBV15 to TRBJ2-1; 9 bases agree with TRBD1. Germline-derived CDR1 and CDR2 are LNHNV and YYDKDF (reference sequence). The ends lost 4 bases at V and 7 bases at J; junction bases unmatched: 5. CDR3 length equals 14 residues. In DNA, the CDR3 is TGTGCCACCAGCATCCGGGACAGGGAGAATGAGCAGTTCTTC. It encodes CATSIRDRENEQFF. The variable domain in full, completed from reference TRBV15 and TRBJ2-1, reads DAMVIQNPRYQVTQFGKPVTLSCSQTLNHNVMYWYQQKSSQAPKLLFHYYDKDFNNEADTPDNFQSRRPNTSFCFLDIRSPGLGDTAMYLCATSIRDRENEQFFGPGTRLTVL.

V is TRBV4-3 and J is TRBJ1-5; D perhaps matches TRBD1 (5 bases). Looked up from germline, CDR1 is LGHNA and CDR2 is YSLEER. The CDR3 length is 15 residues. V shed 0 bases and J shed 6 bases, with 12 bases lying between them. CDR3 residues: CASSQDRRGSQPQHF. CDR3 nucleotide sequence: TGCGCCAGCAGCCAAGATAGGCGGGGCAGTCAGCCCCAGCATTTT.